Listed below are T cell receptor beta chains from one sample, sequenced in a study of shared clonotypes between healthy human individuals. Assay: immunoSEQ multiplex PCR; the TCRdb copy retains only in-frame clones and omits some. Of a few million clones in the sample, roughly 95% were seen once. The specimen sequenced was naive CD4+ T cells sorted from blood. The receptors originated from a man between 18 and 29 years old in good health. Each CDR3 is given with its conserved first and last residue. D genes are given only for firm matches. Only some rows state a clone size, as once, few, many or a class for expanded clones.

clone_size cdr3_length j_call v_call d_call cdr3_nt cdr3_aa
- 13 TRBJ1-6 TRBV9 - TGTGCCAGCAGCCCGAGAGGGGGTGAAGCCCTCCACTTT CASSPRGGEALHF
- 14 TRBJ1-4 TRBV5-1 - TGCGCCAGCAGCCGAGACCCCGACGGGGAAAAACTGTTTTTT CASSRDPDGEKLFF
- 13 TRBJ1-2 TRBV9 TRBD1 TGTGCCAGCAGCCCCGGGACAGAATATGGCTACACCTTC CASSPGTEYGYTF
- 14 TRBJ1-2 TRBV29-1 TRBD1 TGCAGCGTTGAAGATCGACAGGGGGTGGTTGGCTACACCTTC CSVEDRQGVVGYTF
- 15 TRBJ1-2 TRBV7-9 - TGTGCCAGCAGCTTAGCGTCGGGACAAGTAGCGGGCTACACCTTC CASSLASGQVAGYTF
- 12 TRBJ2-4 TRBV14 - TGTGCCAGCAGCCAGACCAGGAACATTCAGTACTTC CASSQTRNIQYF
- 15 TRBJ2-2 TRBV5-1 - TGCGCCAGCAGCTTGACCAGGGGTGACACCGGGGAGCTGTTTTTT CASSLTRGDTGELFF
once 13 TRBJ2-7 TRBV6-1 - TGTGCCAGCAGGTTAGACAGAAGCTACGAGCAGTACTTC CASRLDRSYEQYF
once 13 TRBJ2-1 TRBV18 - TGTGCCAGCTCCTACCGCTTCTACAATGAGCAGTTCTTC CASSYRFYNEQFF
- 14 TRBJ2-5 TRBV7-9 - TGTGCCAGCAGCTTAAGGACCCTCCAAGAGACCCAGTACTTC CASSLRTLQETQYF
- 13 TRBJ2-2 TRBV6-5 TRBD1 TGTGCCAGGGACAGGGAAAACACCGGGGAGCTGTTTTTT CARDRENTGELFF